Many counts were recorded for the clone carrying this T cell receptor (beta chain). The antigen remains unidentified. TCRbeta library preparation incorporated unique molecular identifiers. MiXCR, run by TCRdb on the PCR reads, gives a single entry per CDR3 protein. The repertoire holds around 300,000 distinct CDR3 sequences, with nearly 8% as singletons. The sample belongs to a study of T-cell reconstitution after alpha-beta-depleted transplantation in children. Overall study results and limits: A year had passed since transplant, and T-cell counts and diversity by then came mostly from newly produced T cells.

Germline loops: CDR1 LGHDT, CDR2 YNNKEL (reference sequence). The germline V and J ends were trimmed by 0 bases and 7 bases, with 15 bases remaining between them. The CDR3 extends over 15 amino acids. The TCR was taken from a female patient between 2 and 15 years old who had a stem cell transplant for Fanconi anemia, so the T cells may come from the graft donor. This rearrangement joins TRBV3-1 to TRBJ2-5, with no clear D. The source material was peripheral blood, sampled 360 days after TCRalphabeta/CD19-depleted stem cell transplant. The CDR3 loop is CASSQDRARQLTQYF. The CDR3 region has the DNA TGTGCCAGCAGCCAAGATAGGGCCCGCCAGCTGACCCAGTACTTC.